One sample yielded the 12 T cell receptor beta chains listed below, sequenced in a study of cytomegalovirus exposure and HLA in healthy donors. PCR amplification relied on 60 Vbeta primers (plus 13 Jbeta primers). Libraries were prepared by immunoSEQ multiplex PCR; TCRdb keeps only in-frame clonotypes and omits some of them. Seen here are over 150,000 clones, roughly 89% observed once, and the top ten hold 0.85% to 1%. The material sequenced was PBMCs. The receptors originated from a woman in her twenties or thirties in good health and CMV-seronegative.

The rearrangement joins TRBV7-2 to TRBJ1-6; no clear D. Trimming shortened V by 1 base and J by 10 bases, and 8 bases separated the two germline ends. The CDR3 runs to 13 residues. Germline-derived CDR1 and CDR2 are SGHTA and FQGNSA. The DNA of the CDR3 is TGTGCCAGCAGCTTAGGAGGGTTCTCACCCCTCCACTTT. Its translation is CASSLGGFSPLHF. Drawing the rest from reference TRBV7-2 and TRBJ1-6, the complete variable domain is GAGVSQSPSNKVTEKGKDVELRCDPISGHTALYWYRQSLGQGLEFLIYFQGNSAPDKSGLPSDRFSAERTGGSVSTLTIQRTQQEDSAVYLCASSLGGFSPLHFGNGTRLTVT.

This clone has just one count. The chain has TRBV5-5 and TRBJ1-1; 12 bases map to TRBD1. From germline, CDR1 is SGHKS and CDR2 YYEKEE (reference sequence). The CDR3 loop spans 18 amino acids. V gave up 2 bases and J gave up 5 bases; unmatched junction bases: 13. CDR3: CASSLAPGQGASGTEAFF. Here the CDR3 DNA reads TGTGCCAGCAGCTTAGCCCCGGGACAGGGGGCGTCTGGGACTGAAGCTTTCTTT.

The CDR3 spells CASGLMEGSGYTF. CDR3 bases: TGTGCTAGTGGTTTGATGGAGGGTAGCGGCTACACCTTC. This chain links TRBV12-5 with TRBJ1-2; no firm D call. The germline CDR1 and CDR2 sequences are LGHNT and FRNRAP. V was cut by 2 bases and J by 8 bases, with 12 bases left in between. The CDR3 loop spans 13 amino acids.

This rearrangement joins TRBV15 to TRBJ2-7, with 10 bases identical to TRBD1. Germline CDR1 and CDR2: LNHNV and YYDKDF (reference sequence). This CDR3 spans 14 amino acids. The junction had 4 bases not matched to a gene; V was cut back by 5 bases and J by 3 bases. The CDR3 DNA follows: TGTGCCACCAGCCTCGGGACAGGGGTCTACGAGCAGTACTTC. Protein product: CATSLGTGVYEQYF.

The chain employs TRBV27 and TRBJ1-5; 7 bases are a match to TRBD1. The CDR3 totals 14 residues. V was pared by 5 bases and J by 5 bases, with 6 bases of the junction left unmatched. The germline CDR1 and CDR2 sequences are MNHEY and SMNVEV (reference sequence). CDR3 bases: TGTGCCAGCAGTCCCCTCACAGGGGATCAGCCCCAGCATTTT. Residues: CASSPLTGDQPQHF.

The chain links TRBV6-1 to TRBJ2-3, with 7 bases aligning to TRBD2. Germline V gene sequence: CDR1 MNHNS, CDR2 SASEGT. The CDR3 is 18 amino acids. J was trimmed by 0 bases and V by 4 bases; bases with no gene match: 13. The CDR3 loop is CASSAPPRGTPSTDTQYF. The CDR3 DNA sequence: TGTGCCAGCAGTGCCCCCCCGCGGGGGACCCCTAGCACAGATACGCAGTATTTT.

The chain employs TRBV5-4 and TRBJ2-5, with D perhaps TRBD2 (5 bases). The ends were cut back, 4 bases at V and 0 bases at J, with 10 bases in the middle. The CDR3 covers 14 residues. Germline assignment: CDR1 SGHNT and CDR2 YYREEE (reference sequence). CDR3 in amino acids: CASSPQDYQETQYF. The CDR3 nucleotides read TGTGCCAGCAGCCCCCAGGACTACCAAGAGACCCAGTACTTC. The full variable domain, its missing parts supplied by reference TRBV5-4 and TRBJ2-5, is ETGVTQSPTHLIKTRGQQVTLRCSSQSGHNTVSWYQQALGQGPQFIFQYYREEENGRGNFPPRFSGLQFPNYSSELNVNALELDDSALYLCASSPQDYQETQYFGPGTRLLVL.

The table lists this clone with a count of one. The gene calls are TRBV7-2 and TRBJ2-3, with TRBD2 matching 7 bases. This CDR3 is 15 amino acids long. After removal of 1 base from V and 4 bases from J, the junction contained 5 bases not matched to a gene. The V gene's germline CDR1 is SGHTA and CDR2 FQGNSA. Written as DNA, the CDR3 is TGTGCCAGCAGCTTAGTTGGTCTAGCGGCAGATACGCAGTATTTT. Translation gives CASSLVGLAADTQYF.

The genes are TRBV19 and TRBJ1-5; possibly TRBD1 for D (5 bases). V was clipped by 5 bases and J by 6 bases, with 17 bases between them. This CDR3 has 15 amino acids. Germline V gene sequence: CDR1 LNHDA, CDR2 SQIVND (reference sequence). The CDR3 loop is CASSSGGGGGQPQHF. CDR3 nucleotides: TGTGCCAGTAGTTCCGGGGGTGGCGGGGGTCAGCCCCAGCATTTT.

The chain recombines TRBV29-1 with TRBJ2-1, with 13 bases fitting TRBD2. Germline V gene data show CDR1 as SQVTM and CDR2 as ANQGSEA. The CDR3 extends over 14 amino acids. V was clipped by 7 bases and J by 6 bases; unmatched bases: 6. This CDR3 is CSAEGLAGINEQFF. CDR3 sequence (DNA): TGCAGCGCCGAGGGACTAGCGGGAATCAATGAGCAGTTCTTC.

V and J are TRBV28 and TRBJ1-2; possible D gene TRBD1, 6 bases. CDR1 MDHEN and CDR2 SYDVKM come from the germline V gene. This CDR3 region has 14 residues. Here the CDR3 DNA reads TGTGCTGAAAAAGGCGGGGGCCGTGGCTATGGCTACACCTTC. It encodes CAEKGGGRGYGYTF.

This chain connects TRBV5-1 to TRBJ2-1, with TRBD2 matching 14 bases. The CDR3 length is 16 residues. Germline V gene sequence: CDR1 SGHRS, CDR2 YFSETQ. J gave up 9 bases and V 4 bases, and 9 bases lay outside the gene matches. CDR3 sequence (DNA): TGCGCCAGCAGCCCCTCCGGGACTAGCGGGAGAGGTGAGCAGTTCTTC. Its translation: CASSPSGTSGRGEQFF.